This T cell receptor (beta chain) was obtained from a study of T-cell memory formation after mild COVID-19. Study-wide context: There were largely donor-specific TCR clusters.

This CDR3 is 14 amino acids long. Germline trimming cut 5 bases from V and 3 bases from J; bases unmatched to any gene: 6. Germline V gene lookup returns CDR1 GTSNPN and CDR2 SVGIG (reference sequence). A note on this clonotype: Its specificity is unknown.

In TCRdb, the 5' RACE reads were re-called with MiXCR into one record per CDR3 protein. Among about 110,000 distinct CDR3 sequences listed, approximately 13% were seen once. General observations from the study: Among clones contracting day 15 to 85, CD4/CD8 was balanced, whereas later expanders leaned CD4+. Largely, contracting CD4+ clones fell within CM and EM, and contracting CD8+ clones within EMRA.

The sequence derives from an adult woman who had mild COVID-19 (a few samples of this study predate the infection). Cell type and time point are not known. Sequenced: PBMCs or a T cell subset sorted from them (not recorded which). The rearrangement links TRBV30 to TRBJ2-1, with 8 bases identical to TRBD2. The CDR3 nucleotides read TGTGCCTGGGGAGCGGGAGCGCTCTACAATGAGCAGTTCTTC. Translating gives CAWGAGALYNEQFF. Supplemented by reference TRBV30 and TRBJ2-1, the full variable domain reads SQTIHQWPATLVQPVGSPLSLECTVEGTSNPNLYWYRQAAGRGLQLLFYSVGIGQISSEVPQNLSASRPQDRQFILSSKKLLLSDSGFYLCAWGAGALYNEQFFGPGTRLTVL.